Shown below are 14 T cell receptor beta chains from a single sample sequenced in a study of T cell responses to AZD1222 COVID-19 vaccine. The protocol was immunoSEQ multiplex PCR, while the TCRdb copy is restricted to in-frame clones and leaves out a portion. Listed are 150,000 or so clones; under 2.5% falls within the top ten. Specimen: peripheral blood. All receptors come from an adult in good health.

The CDR3: CASSFRGGQEAFF. As DNA, the CDR3 is TGTGCCAGCAGCTTTAGGGGGGGACAGGAAGCTTTCTTT. This rearrangement joins TRBV7-8 to TRBJ1-1, with 7 bases matching TRBD1. From germline, CDR1 is SGHVS and CDR2 FQNEAQ. Trimming cost V 3 bases and J 8 bases; bases outside gene matches: 6. This CDR3 region has 13 residues.

This sequence joins TRBV7-2 and TRBJ2-1; D could derive from TRBD1 or TRBD2 (7 bases each). Trimming pared 6 bases from V and 15 bases from J, leaving 18 bases between. CDR3 length equals 12 residues. Looked up from germline, CDR1 is SGHTA and CDR2 is FQGNSA. The CDR3 sequence is CASSFPTGRAFF. In nucleotides, the CDR3 is TGTGCCAGCAGTTTTCCGACAGGGAGGGCGTTCTTC.

V and J are TRBV2 and TRBJ1-5; maybe TRBD1 (6 bases). The CDR3 contains 13 residues. Germline CDR1 and CDR2: SNHLY and FYNNEI. The V end was cut by 11 bases, the J end by 3 bases, with 14 bases between. The CDR3 loop is CAGNRALNQPQHF. The CDR3 bases are TGTGCCGGGAACAGGGCCCTCAATCAGCCCCAGCATTTT.

The V and J genes are TRBV20-1 and TRBJ2-3; maybe TRBD2 (5 bases). Germline CDR1 DFQATT, CDR2 SNEGSKA (reference sequence). There are 15 residues in the CDR3. V gave up 3 bases and J gave up 2 bases, with 15 bases separating them. The CDR3 reads CSASRSGLDTDTQYF. The CDR3 DNA is TGCAGTGCTAGTCGGTCGGGGTTGGACACAGATACGCAGTATTTT.

V is TRBV19 and J is TRBJ1-1; D gene uncertain. Germline CDR1 and CDR2: LNHDA and SQIVND (reference sequence). With 5 bases removed from V and 3 bases from J, the gap between germline ends came to 10 bases. The CDR3 covers 13 residues. The CDR3 DNA is TGTGCCAGTAGTGTGAGGTGGGACACTGAAGCTTTCTTT. This sequence encodes CASSVRWDTEAFF.

The chain combines TRBV10-3 with TRBJ1-2; D call uncertain. The V end lost 1 base, the J end lost 0 bases, and 6 bases lay between the germline ends. In germline, CDR1 is ENHRY, CDR2 SYGVKD. CDR3 size: 14 residues. This CDR3 is CAISEWATNYGYTF. CDR3 in DNA: TGTGCCATCAGTGAGTGGGCTACTAACTATGGCTACACCTTC.

This sequence joins TRBV7-8 and TRBJ2-1, with TRBD1 matching over 7 bases. The V segment lost 5 bases and the J segment 7 bases; nucleotides outside the gene matches: 14. In germline, CDR1 is SGHVS, CDR2 FQNEAQ. The length of the CDR3 is 16 residues. CDR3 region: CASSRVGTGEGNEQFF. The CDR3 DNA follows: TGTGCCAGCAGCCGGGTGGGTACAGGGGAAGGAAATGAGCAGTTCTTC.

The chain carries TRBV9 and TRBJ2-3; D unclear. Germline V lookup: CDR1 SGDLS, CDR2 YYNGEE. The CDR3 runs 15 residues. The germline V and J ends were trimmed by 0 bases and 10 bases, with 18 bases remaining between them. This chain's CDR3 is CASSVGVVRSESQYF. The CDR3 DNA follows: TGTGCCAGCAGCGTAGGGGTCGTGAGGTCAGAGTCGCAGTATTTT.

The genes are TRBV4-1 and TRBJ1-1, with unresolved D. Germline V CDR1 and CDR2: MGHRA, YSYEKL. The CDR3 has 15 residues. Trimming took off 5 bases at V and 0 bases at J, with 13 bases between the two ends. The CDR3 DNA follows: TGCGCCAGCAGCTCCCATAGTGACTTGAACACTGAAGCTTTCTTT. Residues: CASSSHSDLNTEAFF.

This chain joins TRBV11-2 and TRBJ1-1; D unclear. This CDR3 spans 15 amino acids. Trimming shortened V by 1 base and J by 5 bases, and 14 bases separated the two germline ends. Per the germline V gene, CDR1 is SGHAT and CDR2 is FQNNGV. CDR3 region: CASSLVSGFGTEAFF. CDR3 nucleotides: TGTGCCAGCAGCTTAGTATCGGGGTTCGGGACTGAAGCTTTCTTT.

This chain's CDR3 is CASRSSGGEKLFF. The DNA for the CDR3 is TGTGCCAGCAGGTCCTCAGGGGGCGAGAAACTGTTTTTT. V gene TRBV12-3 or TRBV12-4 combines with J gene TRBJ1-4; 8 bases align to TRBD1. There are 13 residues in the CDR3. V trimming: 6 bases; J trimming: 11 bases; junction bases outside the gene matches: 8.

This chain links TRBV9 with TRBJ2-1; unclear D gene. CDR1 is SGDLS and CDR2 is YYNGEE in the germline V gene. This CDR3 is 12 amino acids long. The V gene lost 0 bases and the J gene lost 8 bases, with 6 bases spanning the gap. CDR3 in DNA: TGTGCCAGCAGCGTAGGTTTTGATGAGCAGTTCTTC. It codes for CASSVGFDEQFF.

The chain carries TRBV7-2 and TRBJ1-6, with 7 nucleotides matching TRBD1. Trimming took 1 base from V and 9 from J; bases not matched to a gene: 12. Per the germline V gene, CDR1 is SGHTA and CDR2 is FQGNSA. This CDR3 comprises 17 residues. CDR3 DNA: TGTGCCAGCAGCTTAGACCACTTGGACAGGAGATTTTCACCCCTCCACTTT. This gives the protein CASSLDHLDRRFSPLHF.

This chain uses TRBV7-6 with TRBJ2-7, with D perhaps matching TRBD1 or TRBD2 (5 bases each). This CDR3 contains 15 residues. The V gene lost 5 bases and the J gene lost 2 bases, with 16 bases spanning the gap. Per the germline V gene, CDR1 is SGHVS and CDR2 is FNYEAQ. The CDR3 loop is CASSRYRDPTYEQYF. The CDR3 nucleotides are TGTGCCAGCAGCCGGTACCGGGACCCGACCTACGAGCAGTACTTC.